The rows below give T cell receptor beta chains drawn from one sample of a study of tissue T cells after allogeneic stem cell transplantation. Method: immunoSEQ multiplex PCR; TCRdb's copy keeps in-frame clones and lacks some. This sample yields about 5,800 clones, of which 55% to 65% are seen a single time; roughly 22% belongs to the top ten. Here the sequenced sample was tissue from the jejunum, taken at autopsy. These receptors were collected from a male donor aged 60 or over with lung cancer. Each CDR3 is given with its conserved first and last residue. Each record gives: CDR3 length, J gene, clone size, D gene, V gene, CDR3 DNA, CDR3 protein. D genes are given only for firm matches. The size entry is marked missing in some rows and otherwise reads once, few, many or a size class.

16 | TRBJ1-4 | . | TRBD1 | TRBV7-2 | TGTGCCAGCAGCTTAGCGCGACCCGGACAGGGTGAAAAACTGTTTTTT | CASSLARPGQGEKLFF
14 | TRBJ2-3 | . | . | TRBV18 | TGTGCCAGCTCACCGGGGCAGGGCGGCGATACGCAGTATTTT | CASSPGQGGDTQYF
14 | TRBJ2-5 | medium-sized | . | TRBV5-4 | TGTGCCAGCAGCTTCCCGGGAACGGGAGAGACCCAGTACTTC | CASSFPGTGETQYF
15 | TRBJ2-1 | few | TRBD1 | TRBV9 | TGTGCCAGCAGCGTAGGGGACAGGGGCCTGGATGAGCAGTTCTTC | CASSVGDRGLDEQFF
13 | TRBJ1-2 | . | . | TRBV10-3 | TGTGCCACCAATCAGGGCCGAGGCGATGGCTACACCTTC | CATNQGRGDGYTF
13 | TRBJ1-1 | medium-sized | . | TRBV12-3/TRBV12-4 | TGTGCCAGCTGGGAGGTAAGGGGCACTGAAGCTTTCTTT | CASWEVRGTEAFF
15 | TRBJ2-3 | . | TRBD2 | TRBV7-9 | TGTGCCAGCAGCGCCCCTAGCGGGACTACAGATACGCAGTATTTT | CASSAPSGTTDTQYF
15 | TRBJ1-1 | . | . | TRBV11-2 | TGTGCCAGCAGCTCTGGAGGGTTGCGGAACACTGAAGCTTTCTTT | CASSSGGLRNTEAFF
12 | TRBJ2-2 | . | . | TRBV7-9 | TGTGCCAGCAGCTCAGGCGACGGGGAGCTGTTTTTT | CASSSGDGELFF
14 | TRBJ1-1 | . | TRBD1 | TRBV6-2/TRBV6-3 | TGTGCCAGCAGCCTATTACAGGGGGCAACTGAAGCTTTCTTT | CASSLLQGATEAFF
14 | TRBJ1-1 | . | . | TRBV18 | TGTGCCAGCTCAATCACCGGGGGAGACACTGAAGCTTTCTTT | CASSITGGDTEAFF
14 | TRBJ2-7 | few | TRBD2 | TRBV6-4 | TGTGCCAGCAGGGAACAGCGGGGGGGATACGAGCAGTACTTC | CASREQRGGYEQYF
17 | TRBJ2-4 | . | . | TRBV19 | TGTGCCAGTAGTATTAACAGCCAGGGCGAGGCCAAAAACATTCAGTACTTC | CASSINSQGEAKNIQYF
14 | TRBJ2-7 | few | TRBD1 | TRBV10-3 | TGTGCCATACGAGACAGGGGCTATTCCTACGAGCAGTACTTC | CAIRDRGYSYEQYF
14 | TRBJ1-4 | few | TRBD1 | TRBV5-1 | TGCGCCAGCAGCTCTGGACAGGCCCAGGAAAAACTGTTTTTT | CASSSGQAQEKLFF
15 | TRBJ2-7 | . | . | TRBV11-2 | TGTGCCAGCAGCTTCCGGCAAGCGGTCTCCTACGAGCAGTACTTC | CASSFRQAVSYEQYF
14 | TRBJ2-3 | . | . | TRBV6-5 | TGTGCCAGCTCGTCCGGGGTAATGGCAGATACGCAGTATTTT | CASSSGVMADTQYF
15 | TRBJ2-1 | . | TRBD1 | TRBV30 | TGTGCCTGGAGTGTGGGGGACAGGGTATCCAATGAGCAGTTCTTC | CAWSVGDRVSNEQFF
14 | TRBJ1-5 | . | . | TRBV2 | TGTGCCAGCAGTGACTTACAGGGAGGTCAGCCCCAGCATTTT | CASSDLQGGQPQHF
17 | TRBJ2-5 | . | TRBD2 | TRBV7-9 | TGTGCCAGCAGAGTAGCCAGCGGGGGGGCCGGTCCCGAGACCCAGTACTTC | CASRVASGGAGPETQYF
13 | TRBJ2-1 | . | . | TRBV10-3 | TGTGCCATCAGTGAGCCAAGGGTAAATGAGCAGTTCTTC | CAISEPRVNEQFF
17 | TRBJ2-5 | . | TRBD2 | TRBV5-4 | TGTGCCAGCAGCCCAGGACTAGCGGGGGGGACGAGGGAGACCCAGTACTTC | CASSPGLAGGTRETQYF
18 | TRBJ2-5 | . | TRBD2 | TRBV27 | TGTGCCAGCAGTTTGGGACTAGCGGGAGGGCCGGGTCAAGAGACCCAGTACTTC | CASSLGLAGGPGQETQYF
16 | TRBJ2-3 | . | . | TRBV5-5 | TGTGCCAGCAGCCCTCCACCACTTGACTTCACAGATACGCAGTATTTT | CASSPPPLDFTDTQYF
15 | TRBJ1-5 | few | . | TRBV2 | TGTGCCAGCAGTGAAGCGCTAGCACTAGGGCAGCCCCAGCATTTT | CASSEALALGQPQHF
12 | TRBJ2-7 | few | . | TRBV2 | TGTGCCAGCAGTGAGACCCTCTACGAGCAGTACTTC | CASSETLYEQYF
14 | TRBJ2-5 | few | . | TRBV6-6 | TGTGCCAGCAGTTACTCGAATAGGGAAGAGACCCAGTACTTC | CASSYSNREETQYF
13 | TRBJ1-6 | once | . | TRBV4-3 | TGCGCCAGCAGCCAACAGGAAGAGGCACCCCTCCACTTT | CASSQQEEAPLHF
15 | TRBJ1-6 | few | TRBD1 | TRBV11-2 | TGTGCCAGCAGCTTAGACAGGGGGCGCATTTCACCCCTCCACTTT | CASSLDRGRISPLHF
14 | TRBJ1-2 | few | TRBD1 | TRBV6-5 | TGTGCCAGCAGTCATTACAGGGGGGACTATGGCTACACCTTC | CASSHYRGDYGYTF
17 | TRBJ1-5 | . | . | TRBV7-2 | TGTGCCAGCAGCGTCCACGGGGGCCTATATAGCAATCAGCCCCAGCATTTT | CASSVHGGLYSNQPQHF
12 | TRBJ1-2 | . | . | TRBV7-9 | TGTGCCAGCAGCTTAAGTGAGGGCGGCTACACCTTC | CASSLSEGGYTF
16 | TRBJ2-7 | . | TRBD1 | TRBV5-1 | TGCGCCAGCAGCCTCGACGCCGGGACAGGGCTCTACGAGCAGTACTTC | CASSLDAGTGLYEQYF
13 | TRBJ2-7 | . | . | TRBV5-4 | TGTGCCAGCAGCTTTGGAACTGTCTACGAGCAGTACTTC | CASSFGTVYEQYF
13 | TRBJ2-7 | . | . | TRBV11-3 | TGTGCCAGCAGCTTAGTTTCATCCTACGAGCAGTACTTC | CASSLVSSYEQYF
15 | TRBJ1-1 | . | TRBD1 | TRBV7-2 | TGTGCCAGCAGTAAGGGGGACAGGAGGAACACTGAAGCTTTCTTT | CASSKGDRRNTEAFF
17 | TRBJ1-2 | . | TRBD1 | TRBV12-5 | TGTGCTAGTGGTCGGCAGGGGGCGACCTCAGCCCGGGTTGGCTACACCTTC | CASGRQGATSARVGYTF
13 | TRBJ1-6 | . | . | TRBV7-2 | TGTGCCAGCAGCTTGGGGCCAGGATCACCCCTCCACTTT | CASSLGPGSPLHF
14 | TRBJ1-1 | few | . | TRBV7-2 | TGTGCCAGCAGCAAGCCCCCAGGGAACACTGAAGCTTTCTTT | CASSKPPGNTEAFF
16 | TRBJ2-1 | . | TRBD2 | TRBV7-2 | TGTGCCAGCAGCTTGGGACTAGCGGGAGGTCTGAATGAGCAGTTCTTC | CASSLGLAGGLNEQFF
12 | TRBJ2-3 | medium-sized | . | TRBV6-5 | TGTGCCAGCAATAACTCACCAGATACGCAGTATTTT | CASNNSPDTQYF
12 | TRBJ1-5 | . | TRBD1 | TRBV30 | TGTGCCTGGGACAGGGATAATCAGCCCCAGCATTTT | CAWDRDNQPQHF
16 | TRBJ1-2 | . | TRBD1 | TRBV9 | TGTGCCAGCGGAGGACAGGGAGAGGGGGGTACATATGGCTACACCTTC | CASGGQGEGGTYGYTF
17 | TRBJ2-3 | few | TRBD2 | TRBV15 | TGTGCCACCAGCAGAGATGCGACTAGCGGGAGGACGGATACGCAGTATTTT | CATSRDATSGRTDTQYF
14 | TRBJ2-7 | . | . | TRBV28 | TGTGCCAGCAGTTTCAGTTATAGCTCCTACGAGCAGTACTTC | CASSFSYSSYEQYF
15 | TRBJ1-3 | . | . | TRBV7-2 | TGTGCCAGCAGCTTGGACGGTAACTCTGGAAACACCATATATTTT | CASSLDGNSGNTIYF
15 | TRBJ2-7 | few | . | TRBV19 | TGTGCCAGTAGTATCCAGGGACGGCTCGCCTACGAGCAGTACTTC | CASSIQGRLAYEQYF
15 | TRBJ2-7 | few | . | TRBV9 | TGTGCCAGCAGCGTATCTGGCGGCAAGGGTGAGGAGCAGTACTTC | CASSVSGGKGEEQYF
13 | TRBJ2-5 | once | . | TRBV5-4 | TGTGCCAGCAGCATACAGAATATGGAGACCCAGTACTTC | CASSIQNMETQYF
16 | TRBJ1-2 | . | TRBD1 | TRBV19 | TGTGCCAGCAGTAGGGCTCTGACAGGGGTTCCCTATGGCTACACCTTC | CASSRALTGVPYGYTF
17 | TRBJ2-7 | . | . | TRBV4-3 | TGCGCCAGCAGCCAAGATTTTTCAGGACGTAGCTCCTACGAGCAGTACTTC | CASSQDFSGRSSYEQYF
17 | TRBJ2-2 | . | TRBD1 | TRBV28 | TGTGCCAGCAGTTCCCCTCGGACAGGGGCGAACACCGGGGAGCTGTTTTTT | CASSSPRTGANTGELFF
16 | TRBJ2-3 | . | TRBD2 | TRBV7-3 | TGTGCCAGCAGCTTATGGACTAGCGGGGGTACAGATACGCAGTATTTT | CASSLWTSGGTDTQYF
16 | TRBJ1-3 | few | . | TRBV30 | TGTGCCTGGGACGCATCCCTTTTCAACTCTGGAAACACCATATATTTT | CAWDASLFNSGNTIYF
15 | TRBJ2-7 | . | TRBD1 | TRBV4-3 | TGCGCCAGCAGCCAGGAGCCGGGACAGGGCTACGAGCAGTACTTC | CASSQEPGQGYEQYF
13 | TRBJ2-1 | . | . | TRBV10-3 | TGTGCCATCCAGGCCCCATCCTACAATGAGCAGTTCTTC | CAIQAPSYNEQFF
13 | TRBJ1-4 | few | TRBD1 | TRBV11-2 | TGTGCCAGCAGCCGGGGACAGGGAGAAAAACTGTTTTTT | CASSRGQGEKLFF